The sequence of this TCR beta chain was determined in a study of blood T cell repertoires in COVID-19 (dated by TCRdb to 2020 to 2022). For context, the study as a whole: Samples from collaborators originated in the United States, Italy and Spain and spanned both the acute and convalescent phases of COVID-19. HLA class I and class II types, where available, came from metadata supplied by the sample provider rather than from assay-based typing. The repertoires were released in a freely available public database meant as a resource for research on the immune response to SARS-CoV-2. The prospective study material was composed of cDNA or gDNA derived from T cells, B-cell-depleted T cells, or PBMCs. The dataset comprised deeply sampled blood TCRbeta repertoires from subjects exposed to, actively infected with, or recovered from COVID-19. The samples were drawn from two sources: the first 160 participants of the ongoing ImmuneRACE study, and approximately 1,300 subjects contributed by 6 global collaborators. Sample metadata almost always included a de-identified subject ID, COVID-19 status, age in years and sex.

TCRbeta CDR3 regions were amplified from genomic DNA using the immunoSEQ Assay, a bias-controlled multiplex PCR. In the original analysis: Nucleated cell counts per sample were estimated from amplification of reference gene primers within the assay. To quantify the absolute abundance of each unique TCRbeta CDR3 rearrangement, sequence reads were collapsed and filtered. Productive Simpson clonality was computed per sample as the square root of Simpson's diversity index over productive rearrangements. Drawn from immuneACCESS, this table holds only the in-frame rearrangements with V and J called that TCRdb kept. Clones are partly lost; checked studies trace under half to an unresolved V gene and leave the rest unexplained. For V, J and clone size, that table is used; D and trimming come from the DNA. In all, the sample holds fewer than 350,000 clones, and around 85% of those were seen once. The ten largest clones take up 4% to 5% of the sample.

In the prospective study, participants were about 18 to 90 years old, resided in 24 geographic areas of the United States, and were enrolled through a virtual design. In the prospective study, participants were assigned to cohorts based on the clinical history participants reported in a screening survey and a study questionnaire. In the prospective study, whole blood, serum and a nasopharyngeal or oropharyngeal swab were collected from each participant by mobile phlebotomists. Over a roughly 2-month period, participants in the prospective study had the option of providing additional blood draws and questionnaires. Before DNA extraction, blood samples from the prospective study were shipped at room temperature or frozen. As to this clone: The antigen this receptor binds is unknown. Base qualities are not recorded, but no much larger clone differs from it by a single base.

What the work shows at the level of the full study, not this receptor alone: The amount of clinical and demographic metadata varied by source and participant and was provided uncurated.

CDR1 and CDR2 are read off the germline V gene as ENHRY and SYGVKD. Between the V and J ends, shortened by 0 bases and 1 base respectively, the junction contains 10 bases. The CDR3 measures 15 amino acids from cysteine to phenylalanine. CDR3 DNA only is kept here, 45 bases in frame from base 1. The source material was PBMCs or T cells enriched from blood (not recorded which). This chain joins TRBV10-3 to TRBJ2-7, and the D gene may be TRBD2, 5 bases matching. The sequence derives from a middle-aged woman with acute COVID-19. The DNA reads as follows: TGTGCCATCAGTGAGTCGGGGAGTACGTCCTACGAGCAGTACTTC. The encoded protein is CAISESGSTSYEQYF.